These 32 T cell receptor beta chains were sequenced from one sample in a study of resident and recirculating memory T cells in vitiligo. Assay used: immunoSEQ multiplex PCR; TCRdb lists only in-frame clones, some missing. This sample has tens of thousands of clones; just over 90% occur once, and the top ten carry approximately 5.4%. The source material was blood. These receptor sequences come from a male donor with vitiligo.

The genes are TRBV5-6 and TRBJ2-7; the D is unclear. Per germline, CDR1 SGHDT and CDR2 YYEEEE. The CDR3 runs 15 residues. The V end was cut by 4 bases, the J end by 2 bases, with 16 bases between. The CDR3 loop reads CASSPPLLAPYEQYF. Here the CDR3 DNA reads TGTGCCAGCAGCCCCCCTCTCCTCGCGCCCTACGAGCAGTACTTC.

This sequence joins TRBV27 and TRBJ1-2; D is ambiguous. Trimming cost V 7 bases and J 0 bases, with 12 bases left between them. Per the germline V gene, CDR1 is MNHEY and CDR2 is SMNVEV (reference sequence). The CDR3 covers 14 residues. CDR3 in amino acids: CASTTWPTNYGYTF. As DNA, the CDR3 is TGTGCCAGCACCACGTGGCCCACTAACTATGGCTACACCTTC.

CDR3 sequence (DNA): TGCGCCAGCAGCTTTGGACTAGCGGGGGCTGGCGGGGAGCAGTTCTTC. Encoded protein: CASSFGLAGAGGEQFF. This chain uses TRBV5-1 with TRBJ2-1; 13 nucleotides line up with TRBD2. CDR1 is SGHRS, CDR2 YFSETQ, per germline. Trimming took 2 bases from V and 10 from J; bases not matched to a gene: 9. The CDR3 contains 16 residues.

The rearrangement uses TRBV13 and TRBJ2-7; TRBD2 matches 7 bases. The CDR3 covers 15 residues. V shed 0 bases and J 2 bases; nucleotides not matched to a gene: 4. Germline CDR1 PRHDT, CDR2 FYEKMQ (reference sequence). The DNA for the CDR3 is TGTGCCAGCAGCTTAGGCGGGAGGCCCCCCTACGAGCAGTACTTC. It translates to CASSLGGRPPYEQYF.

This chain uses TRBV19 with TRBJ2-7, with a tentative D call TRBD1 (6 bases). With 10 bases removed from V and 0 bases from J, the gap between germline ends came to 19 bases. CDR1 is LNHDA, CDR2 SQIVND, per germline (reference sequence). This CDR3 contains 15 residues. The CDR3 sequence is CATLPGHLSSYEQYF. As DNA, the CDR3 is TGTGCCACCCTCCCGGGACACCTAAGCTCCTACGAGCAGTACTTC. The whole variable domain, remainder taken from reference TRBV19 and TRBJ2-7, is DGGITQSPKYLFRKEGQNVTLSCEQNLNHDAMYWYRQDPGQGLRLIYYSQIVNDFQKGDIAEGYSVSREKKESFPLTVTSAQKNPTAFYLCATLPGHLSSYEQYFGPGTRLTVT.

This chain uses TRBV5-6 with TRBJ2-3; 7 positions agree with TRBD1. The trim removed 0 bases at V and 0 bases at J, leaving 4 bases unmatched. The CDR3 totals 16 residues. CDR1 is SGHDT, CDR2 YYEEEE, per germline. The CDR3 loop reads CASSLEGAASTDTQYF. Written as DNA, the CDR3 is TGTGCCAGCAGCTTGGAGGGGGCTGCTAGCACAGATACGCAGTATTTT.

This clone was detected only once. This rearrangement joins TRBV5-4 to TRBJ2-7; 8 bases map to TRBD1. Germline V gene sequence: CDR1 SGHNT, CDR2 YYREEE (reference sequence). The CDR3 has 14 residues. V gave up 5 bases and J gave up 5 bases; unmatched junction bases: 9. For the CDR3, the DNA is TGTGCCAGCAGTTTCAGACAGGGGCAACACGAGCAGTACTTC. Its translation is CASSFRQGQHEQYF.

V gene TRBV5-6 combines with J gene TRBJ2-5; D unresolved. V shed 4 bases and J shed 1 base, with 14 bases lying between them. Per germline, CDR1 SGHDT and CDR2 YYEEEE. This CDR3 has 15 amino acids. The CDR3 spells CASSTAFAAQETQYF. Written as DNA, the CDR3 is TGTGCCAGCAGCACCGCCTTTGCGGCCCAAGAGACCCAGTACTTC.

The rearrangement uses TRBV4-2 and TRBJ2-3; 8 positions match TRBD2. V trimming: 7 bases; J trimming: 3 bases; junction bases outside the gene matches: 6. CDR3 length: 14 amino acids. Per germline, CDR1 LGHNA and CDR2 YNFKEQ. CDR3 loop: CASTREGGTDTQYF. The DNA of the CDR3 is TGTGCCAGCACCCGGGAGGGGGGGACAGATACGCAGTATTTT.

This chain joins TRBV5-1 and TRBJ2-7, with D perhaps matching TRBD2 (6 bases). Germline V lookup: CDR1 SGHRS, CDR2 YFSETQ. This CDR3 is 15 amino acids long. V lost 5 bases and J lost 2, with 17 bases in between. CDR3 residues: CASRNPGTFPYEQYF. In DNA form, the CDR3 reads TGCGCCAGCAGGAACCCCGGGACTTTCCCCTACGAGCAGTACTTC.

The chain joins TRBV29-1 to TRBJ2-5; TRBD2 matches 16 bases. V lost 3 bases and J lost 4; bases outside the gene matches: 8. The CDR3 is made up of 17 amino acids. In germline, CDR1 is SQVTM, CDR2 ANQGSEA. The CDR3 bases are TGCAGCGTTGAGCAAGGGACTAGCGGGAGGGCTGGAGAGACCCAGTACTTC. Translation: CSVEQGTSGRAGETQYF.

This chain connects TRBV28 to TRBJ2-7; 8 bases line up with TRBD1. Germline values: CDR1 MDHEN, CDR2 SYDVKM. With 7 bases clipped from V and 0 bases from J, the junction kept 8 bases outside the gene matches. CDR3 size: 15 residues. CDR3 bases: TGTGCCAGCAACCACGGACAGGGAGGCTCCTACGAGCAGTACTTC. Amino acids: CASNHGQGGSYEQYF.

This sequence joins TRBV13 and TRBJ2-7; 9 bases match TRBD2. Trimming cost V 5 bases and J 4 bases; bases outside gene matches: 12. This CDR3 spans 16 amino acids. Germline CDR1 PRHDT, CDR2 FYEKMQ (reference sequence). The DNA of the CDR3 is TGTGCCAGCAGCGGAACCCCGCAGCGGGAGGTATACGAGCAGTACTTC. This sequence encodes CASSGTPQREVYEQYF.

The J gene is TRBJ1-1, the V gene TRBV10-1, with a possible D match to TRBD1 (5 bases). V was shortened by 2 bases and J by 1 base, with 11 bases between the two germline ends. The CDR3 totals 15 residues. Germline CDR1 reads WNHNN; CDR2 reads SYGVQD (reference sequence). CDR3 DNA sequence: TGCGCCAGCAGTGAGGGAGGGGTGGGGAACACTGAAGCTTTCTTT. It is translated as CASSEGGVGNTEAFF.

This clone was observed a single time. The rearrangement links TRBV6-6 to TRBJ1-2; D is possibly TRBD1 (5 bases). Germline V lookup: CDR1 MNHNY, CDR2 SVGAGI (reference sequence). This CDR3 region has 16 residues. V was pared by 2 bases and J by 7 bases, with 20 bases between. The CDR3, as DNA: TGTGCCAGCAGTTACCGGGACCGGGGGGAGCTAAGTGGCTACACCTTC. Protein sequence: CASSYRDRGELSGYTF.

The rearrangement links TRBV7-8 to TRBJ2-7, with D uncertain. The CDR3 is 13 amino acids. The germline V gene has CDR1 SGHVS and CDR2 FQNEAQ. With 2 bases removed from V and 3 bases from J, the gap between germline ends came to 8 bases. In DNA form, the CDR3 reads TGTGCCAGCAGCTTAAGTCCTAACTACGAGCAGTACTTC. Protein sequence: CASSLSPNYEQYF.

The V gene is TRBV5-1, the J gene TRBJ2-3; TRBD2 is a possible D gene (6 bases). The CDR3 covers 14 residues. Germline lookup yields CDR1 SGHRS and CDR2 YFSETQ. V lost 6 bases to trimming and J lost 1 base, with 12 bases between them. The CDR3 sequence: CASNPVAGTDTQYF. The DNA for the CDR3 is TGCGCCAGCAACCCGGTAGCGGGCACAGATACGCAGTATTTT.

The V and J genes are TRBV27 and TRBJ2-7; 11 positions agree with TRBD2. Germline V CDR1 and CDR2: MNHEY, SMNVEV (reference sequence). With 7 bases clipped from V and 6 bases from J, the junction kept 8 bases outside the gene matches. The CDR3 is 14 residues long. CDR3 loop: CASKVAGGPPEQYF. The CDR3 DNA reads TGTGCCAGCAAGGTAGCGGGAGGGCCCCCCGAGCAGTACTTC.

This chain joins TRBV11-2 and TRBJ2-5; TRBD2 aligns across 14 bases. The CDR3 length is 15 residues. Looked up from germline, CDR1 is SGHAT and CDR2 is FQNNGV. V lost 4 bases and J lost 5; bases outside the gene matches: 3. Written as DNA, the CDR3 is TGTGCCAGCAGCTGGGGACTAGCGGGAGAGGAGACCCAGTACTTC. Residues: CASSWGLAGEETQYF. Together with reference TRBV11-2 and TRBJ2-5, the CDR3 gives the full variable domain: EAGVAQSPRYKIIEKRQSVAFWCNPISGHATLYWYQQILGQGPKLLIQFQNNGVVDDSQLPKDRFSAERLKGVDSTLKIQPAKLEDSAVYLCASSWGLAGEETQYFGPGTRLLVL.

CDR3 coding DNA: TGTGCCAGCAGCTCACTAGCGGGACCCTACAATGAGCAGTTCTTC. Amino acids: CASSSLAGPYNEQFF. The chain recombines TRBV2 with TRBJ2-1; the match to TRBD2 covers 10 bases. The CDR3 loop spans 15 amino acids. V was pared by 6 bases and J by 2 bases, with 4 bases of the junction left unmatched. The germline CDR1 and CDR2 sequences are SNHLY and FYNNEI.

V is TRBV6-5 and J is TRBJ2-1; 8 nucleotides align to TRBD2. This CDR3 spans 14 amino acids. Germline loops: CDR1 MNHEY, CDR2 SVGAGI. The trim removed 6 bases at V and 2 bases at J, leaving 3 bases unmatched. CDR3 in DNA: TGTGCCAGCAGACTTAGCGGGACCTACAATGAGCAGTTCTTC. Protein: CASRLSGTYNEQFF.

This clone was recorded once. The J gene is TRBJ1-1, the V gene TRBV5-6; TRBD1 is a possible D gene (5 bases). Germline V gene lookup returns CDR1 SGHDT and CDR2 YYEEEE. V lost 0 bases, J lost 6 bases, and 18 bases lay in between. This CDR3 comprises 16 residues. As DNA, the CDR3 is TGTGCCAGCAGCTTGGGTAGGGGCTGGACCAACCCTGAAGCTTTCTTT. Translation gives CASSLGRGWTNPEAFF.

The genes are TRBV5-4 and TRBJ2-4; possible D gene TRBD2, 6 bases. Germline loops: CDR1 SGHNT, CDR2 YYREEE (reference sequence). CDR3 length equals 19 residues. Trimming removed 0 bases from V and 0 bases from J, with 19 bases in between. The CDR3 loop is CASSLDPSGPTLAKNIQYF. CDR3 sequence (DNA): TGTGCCAGCAGCTTGGACCCCAGCGGGCCGACTTTAGCCAAAAACATTCAGTACTTC.

The V gene is TRBV14, the J gene TRBJ1-5, with D unresolved. The V and J ends lost 5 bases and 4 bases respectively, with 9 bases between them. The CDR3 totals 13 residues. Germline assignment: CDR1 SGHDN and CDR2 FVKESK. CDR3 bases: TGTGCCAGCAGCTCGCAGTCAAATCAGCCCCAGCATTTT. Its translation is CASSSQSNQPQHF. The whole variable domain, remainder taken from reference TRBV14 and TRBJ1-5, is EAGVTQFPSHSVIEKGQTVTLRCDPISGHDNLYWYRRVMGKEIKFLLHFVKESKQDESGMPNNRFLAERTGGTYSTLKVQPAELEDSGVYFCASSSQSNQPQHFGDGTRLSIL.

V gene TRBV4-2 combines with J gene TRBJ2-3; possibly TRBD2 for D (6 bases). This CDR3 spans 18 amino acids. Germline CDR1 LGHNA, CDR2 YNFKEQ. Between the trimmed V and J ends, which lost 3 bases and 0 bases, there was a span of 19 bases. CDR3 bases: TGTGCCAGCAGCCACCCCTACGGCCGGGACTTGAGCACAGATACGCAGTATTTT. This gives the protein CASSHPYGRDLSTDTQYF.

The sample holds one count of this clone. The rearrangement uses TRBV5-8 and TRBJ2-7, with 8 bases aligning to TRBD1. V lost 0 bases, J lost 11 bases, and 19 bases stayed unmatched. Looked up from germline, CDR1 is SGHTS and CDR2 is YDEGEE. The CDR3 covers 17 residues. The CDR3: CASSLVIGTGPKGREYF. CDR3 in DNA: TGTGCCAGCAGCTTGGTCATTGGGACAGGTCCCAAAGGTCGTGAGTACTTC.

The V gene is TRBV5-6, the J gene TRBJ2-1; 7 bases are a match to TRBD1. The V gene end was trimmed by 0 bases and the J gene end by 4 bases; junction bases not matched to a gene: 13. The germline gives CDR1 SGHDT, CDR2 YYEEEE. This CDR3 comprises 18 residues. The CDR3 coding sequence is TGTGCCAGCAGCTTGGATTCAGGGGGAAACAGGGAGTACAATGAGCAGTTCTTC. It translates to CASSLDSGGNREYNEQFF.

The chain couples TRBV5-6 to TRBJ2-2, with TRBD1 matching 9 bases. This CDR3 comprises 15 residues. V shed 3 bases and J 2 bases; nucleotides not matched to a gene: 2. Germline loops: CDR1 SGHDT, CDR2 YYEEEE. The CDR3 sequence is CASSSTGGNTGELFF. In nucleotides, the CDR3 is TGTGCCAGCAGCTCAACAGGGGGCAACACCGGGGAGCTGTTTTTT.

V is TRBV5-1 and J is TRBJ2-3, with 11 bases fitting TRBD2. Germline loops: CDR1 SGHRS, CDR2 YFSETQ. This CDR3 has 18 residues. With V trimmed by 2 bases and J by 3 bases, 11 bases remained unmatched. Here the CDR3 DNA reads TGCGCCAGCAGCTTAGGTCTTTTATGGACTAGCGGGACAGATACGCAGTATTTT. As protein: CASSLGLLWTSGTDTQYF.

The chain couples TRBV4-3 to TRBJ1-5; D call uncertain. This CDR3 has 15 amino acids. CDR1 LGHNA and CDR2 YSLEER come from the germline V gene. The V end was cut by 0 bases, the J end by 9 bases, with 15 bases between. The CDR3 nucleotides are TGCGCCAGCAGCCAAGAGTTGTCGGGGTCTAGGCCCCAGCATTTT. It yields the protein CASSQELSGSRPQHF.

The chain recombines TRBV28 with TRBJ2-7; D is unresolved. From germline, CDR1 is MDHEN and CDR2 SYDVKM. The CDR3 contains 14 residues. Trimming stripped 5 bases from V and 3 bases from J, with 14 bases between. The CDR3 DNA reads as TGTGCCAGCAGTGTAAGACTGTACAACTACGAGCAGTACTTC. It specifies CASSVRLYNYEQYF.

The chain joins TRBV6-4 to TRBJ1-1; 7 bases align to TRBD1. The CDR3 is made up of 14 amino acids. Unmatched junction bases numbered 5, after V lost 6 bases and J lost 1 base. Germline CDR1 MRHNA, CDR2 SNTAGT. The DNA of the CDR3 is TGTGCCAGCAGCCGGGACAGTTGGAACACTGAAGCTTTCTTT. It encodes CASSRDSWNTEAFF.